This T cell receptor beta chain was found in a study of blood T cell repertoires in COVID-19. Study-level background: Material from acute and convalescent COVID-19 was sourced from the United States, Italy and Spain. Sources were T cells, B-cell-depleted T cells, or PBMCs; the material itself was cDNA or gDNA.

The method was immunoSEQ multiplex PCR; TCRdb's version includes in-frame clones alone and lacks a portion of them. The table shows around 140,000 clones, with about 89% occurring only once. J was trimmed by 2 bases and V by 6 bases; bases with no gene match: 8. The CDR3 is 15 residues long. Germline assignment: CDR1 LGHNT and CDR2 FRNRAP. Sequencing was carried out using peripheral blood. This TCR was sampled from a man in his fifties with active or convalescent COVID-19. The chain links TRBV12-5 to TRBJ2-3; 7 bases map to TRBD2. The CDR3 region has the DNA TGTGCTAGTGGGCCCAGCGGGGCCCTCACAGATACGCAGTATTTT. Its translation: CASGPSGALTDTQYF. The full variable domain, completed using reference TRBV12-5 and TRBJ2-3, is DARVTQTPRHKVTEMGQEVTMRCQPILGHNTVFWYRQTMMQGLELLAYFRNRAPLDDSGMPKDRFSAEMPDATLATLKIQPSEPRDSAVYFCASGPSGALTDTQYFGPGTRLTVL.